Following are 22 T cell receptor beta chains from one sample sequenced in a study of shared clonotypes between healthy human individuals. Only in-frame clones appear in the TCRdb table, and some are missing; sequencing was by immunoSEQ multiplex PCR. The data contain some 380,000 clones, roughly 96% of them seen just once; the ten biggest clones take up around 0.3%. The sequenced sample was memory CD8+ T cells sorted from blood. Subset reported: CD45RO+ cells pooled with CCR7-negative TemRA cells. All receptors derive from a man aged 25 to 40 in good health.

The CDR3 loop reads CASSFRGQGSTEAFF. For the CDR3, the DNA is TGTGCCAGCAGCTTCCGGGGACAGGGGAGCACTGAAGCTTTCTTT. The V and J genes are TRBV2 and TRBJ1-1; 10 nucleotides agree with TRBD1. This CDR3 region has 15 residues. CDR1 is SNHLY and CDR2 is FYNNEI in the germline V gene. J was trimmed by 4 bases and V by 6 bases; bases with no gene match: 8.

The chain is built from TRBV7-9 and TRBJ2-2; 10 positions match TRBD2. The germline V gene has CDR1 SEHNR and CDR2 FQNEAQ (reference sequence). The CDR3 runs to 16 residues. Losses at the gene ends were 2 bases for V and 6 bases for J; bases not matched to a gene: 6. The CDR3 here is CASSLNSGRPPGELFF. CDR3 coding DNA: TGTGCCAGCAGCTTAAATAGCGGGAGGCCCCCCGGGGAGCTGTTTTTT.

The chain joins TRBV5-4 to TRBJ2-7, with 7 bases that match TRBD2. The V gene end was trimmed by 0 bases and the J gene end by 3 bases; junction bases not matched to a gene: 6. This CDR3 comprises 15 residues. The V gene's germline CDR1 is SGHNT and CDR2 YYREEE (reference sequence). This CDR3 reads CASSLVGGRLYEQYF. The DNA of the CDR3 is TGTGCCAGCAGCTTGGTGGGCGGGAGACTCTACGAGCAGTACTTC. Full variable domain (missing parts from reference TRBV5-4 and TRBJ2-7): ETGVTQSPTHLIKTRGQQVTLRCSSQSGHNTVSWYQQALGQGPQFIFQYYREEENGRGNFPPRFSGLQFPNYSSELNVNALELDDSALYLCASSLVGGRLYEQYFGPGTRLTVT.

V is TRBV7-9 and J is TRBJ1-4; TRBD1 is a possible D gene (5 bases). The CDR3 has 16 amino acids. Germline assignment: CDR1 SEHNR and CDR2 FQNEAQ (reference sequence). The V and J ends lost 3 bases and 6 bases respectively, with 17 bases between them. The CDR3 is CASSFGRSQGHEKLFF. The CDR3, as DNA: TGTGCCAGCAGCTTCGGACGCTCGCAGGGCCATGAAAAACTGTTTTTT.

V and J are TRBV7-3 and TRBJ1-1; possible D gene TRBD1, 5 bases. V was clipped by 5 bases and J by 4 bases, with 17 bases between them. The CDR3 is 15 amino acids. Germline lookup yields CDR1 SGHTA and CDR2 FQGTGA. CDR3 residues: CASSAQGMGTTEAFF. The CDR3 DNA reads TGTGCCAGCAGCGCACAAGGTATGGGGACCACTGAAGCTTTCTTT. Based on the CDR3 plus reference TRBV7-3 and TRBJ1-1, the full variable domain is GAGVSQTPSNKVTEKGKYVELRCDPISGHTALYWYRQSLGQGPEFLIYFQGTGAADDSGLPNDRFFAVRPEGSVSTLKIQRTERGDSAVYLCASSAQGMGTTEAFFGQGTRLTVV.

This chain uses TRBV11-2 with TRBJ2-3; 11 nucleotides agree with TRBD2. The CDR3 length is 17 residues. Per germline, CDR1 SGHAT and CDR2 FQNNGV. V trimming: 4 bases; J trimming: 2 bases; junction bases outside the gene matches: 8. The CDR3 DNA reads TGTGCCAGCAGCTCTCCGACTAGCGGGAAAATCACAGATACGCAGTATTTT. It specifies CASSSPTSGKITDTQYF.

This sequence joins TRBV5-5 and TRBJ2-5; D is unclear. The V gene lost 4 bases and the J gene lost 4 bases, with 14 bases spanning the gap. Germline CDR1 SGHKS, CDR2 YYEKEE (reference sequence). The CDR3 runs to 14 residues. CDR3 residues: CASSQRTTRETQYF. The DNA for the CDR3 is TGTGCCAGCAGCCAACGGACGACGAGAGAGACCCAGTACTTC. Filled out from reference TRBV5-5 and TRBJ2-5, the complete variable domain reads DAGVTQSPTHLIKTRGQQVTLRCSPISGHKSVSWYQQVLGQGPQFIFQYYEKEERGRGNFPDRFSARQFPNYSSELNVNALLLGDSALYLCASSQRTTRETQYFGPGTRLLVL.

V is TRBV28 and J is TRBJ1-1; D possibly corresponds to TRBD1 (6 bases). Trimming shortened V by 1 base and J by 5 bases, and 11 bases separated the two germline ends. Germline assignment: CDR1 MDHEN and CDR2 SYDVKM. The CDR3 is made up of 14 amino acids. CDR3 nucleotide sequence: TGTGCCAGCAGTTTATACAGGGAAAAAACTGAAGCTTTCTTT. Translating gives CASSLYREKTEAFF.

The chain combines TRBV11-2 with TRBJ2-1; 7 nucleotides agree with TRBD2. The germline gives CDR1 SGHAT, CDR2 FQNNGV. V trimming: 0 bases; J trimming: 0 bases; junction bases outside the gene matches: 11. The CDR3 contains 19 residues. DNA of the CDR3: TGTGCCAGCAGCTTAGATCTAAAATGGGGGGGAAGCTCCTACAATGAGCAGTTCTTC. As protein: CASSLDLKWGGSSYNEQFF.

The chain uses TRBV29-1 and TRBJ2-7; D is perhaps TRBD2 (6 bases). V was trimmed by 8 bases and J by 4 bases, leaving 15 bases between them. Germline CDR1 is SQVTM and CDR2 is ANQGSEA. There are 12 residues in the CDR3. CDR3 residues: CSIRDSTYEQYF. In nucleotides, the CDR3 is TGCAGCATACGGGACTCTACATACGAGCAGTACTTC.

This chain uses TRBV18 with TRBJ1-2, with D possibly being TRBD1 (5 bases). Germline V gene sequence: CDR1 KGHSH, CDR2 LQKENI. The germline V and J ends were trimmed by 2 bases and 4 bases, with 11 bases remaining between them. This CDR3 comprises 14 residues. CDR3 sequence reads: CASSPNEGPYGYTF. The CDR3 coding sequence is TGTGCCAGCTCACCAAATGAGGGGCCCTATGGCTACACCTTC.

V gene TRBV5-1 combines with J gene TRBJ1-3; possible D gene TRBD1, 6 bases. Germline V CDR1 and CDR2: SGHRS, YFSETQ. This CDR3 has 15 residues. Trimming removed 0 bases at V and 2 bases at J, with 9 bases between. CDR3 amino acids: CASSLDRVPGNTIYF. DNA of the CDR3: TGCGCCAGCAGCTTGGACAGGGTCCCTGGAAACACCATATATTTT.

The chain has TRBV7-2 and TRBJ2-7; 8 nucleotides agree with TRBD1. This CDR3 is 14 amino acids long. Germline V gene lookup returns CDR1 SGHTA and CDR2 FQGNSA. The V and J ends lost 1 base and 7 bases, in that order; junction bases with no gene match: 6. CDR3 DNA sequence: TGTGCCAGCAGCTTAGGGACAGGGCCCTGGGAGCAGTACTTC. This encodes CASSLGTGPWEQYF.

The V call is TRBV30, the J call TRBJ1-1, with TRBD1 matching over 8 bases. Germline trimming cut 3 bases from V and 8 bases from J; bases unmatched to any gene: 2. The CDR3 length is 11 residues. Per the germline V gene, CDR1 is GTSNPN and CDR2 is SVGIG (reference sequence). CDR3 residues: CAWRRTGEAFF. In DNA form, the CDR3 reads TGTGCCTGGAGGCGGACAGGGGAAGCTTTCTTT.

CDR3 sequence: CASRIAGSGGPLHF. The CDR3 DNA is TGTGCCAGCAGAATTGCAGGTTCAGGGGGACCCCTCCACTTT. The gene calls are TRBV2 and TRBJ1-6; 7 bases agree with TRBD1. Germline-derived CDR1 and CDR2 are SNHLY and FYNNEI. The CDR3 runs to 14 residues. Germline trimming cut 6 bases from V and 12 bases from J; bases unmatched to any gene: 11.

This chain joins TRBV15 and TRBJ2-7; 8 bases are a match to TRBD1. Germline CDR1 is LNHNV and CDR2 is YYDKDF (reference sequence). J lost 0 bases, V lost 3 bases, and 4 bases had no gene match. The CDR3 runs to 15 residues. CDR3 residues: CATSSWTGSSYEQYF. As DNA, the CDR3 is TGTGCCACCAGCAGCTGGACAGGGTCCTCCTACGAGCAGTACTTC.

This chain connects TRBV19 to TRBJ1-3; no clear D gene. V gave up 2 bases and J gave up 0 bases, with 2 bases separating them. Germline V CDR1 and CDR2: LNHDA, SQIVND (reference sequence). The CDR3 consists of 13 residues. CDR3 region: CASSINSGNTIYF. CDR3 DNA: TGTGCCAGTAGTATAAACTCTGGAAACACCATATATTTT.

The rearrangement joins TRBV2 to TRBJ2-1, with a weak D call TRBD1 (5 bases). The CDR3 consists of 14 residues. CDR1 is SNHLY, CDR2 FYNNEI, per germline. Trimming shortened V by 4 bases and J by 8 bases, and 15 bases separated the two germline ends. As DNA, the CDR3 is TGTGCCAGCAGTGCTCGGACAATAGTGGATGAGCAGTTCTTC. Amino acids: CASSARTIVDEQFF.

The chain couples TRBV11-2 to TRBJ1-1; no clear D gene. The germline V gene encodes CDR1 SGHAT and CDR2 FQNNGV. This CDR3 is built from 12 residues. The germline V and J ends were trimmed by 5 bases and 1 base, with 5 bases remaining between them. This chain's CDR3 is CASSPRNTEAFF. CDR3 sequence (DNA): TGTGCCAGCAGCCCGAGGAACACTGAAGCTTTCTTT.

This chain links TRBV10-3 with TRBJ2-1; weak D call: TRBD1 (5 bases). The germline gives CDR1 ENHRY, CDR2 SYGVKD. V lost 0 bases to trimming and J lost 2 bases, with 11 bases between them. The length of the CDR3 is 16 residues. CDR3 bases: TGTGCCATCAGTGAGTCAAGGCAGGGAACCTACAATGAGCAGTTCTTC. Its translation: CAISESRQGTYNEQFF.

The V call is TRBV5-4, the J call TRBJ2-6, with D perhaps given as TRBD1 or TRBD2 (7 bases each). The CDR3 extends over 17 amino acids. Trimming pared 0 bases from V and 3 bases from J, leaving 13 bases between. CDR1 and CDR2 from the germline V gene are SGHNT and YYREEE (reference sequence). CDR3 in DNA: TGTGCCAGCAGCTTGGGCAGGGGGGGAAATGGGGCCAACGTCCTGACTTTC. Translated, it gives CASSLGRGGNGANVLTF.

A word on this clone: The same CDR3 is also encoded by other DNA sequences in this sample. The gene calls are TRBV7-9 and TRBJ2-3; a weak D match, TRBD2 (6 bases). The V end was cut by 0 bases, the J end by 0 bases, with 7 bases between. This CDR3 has 15 residues. Germline assignment: CDR1 SEHNR and CDR2 FQNEAQ (reference sequence). In nucleotides, the CDR3 is TGTGCCAGCAGCTTAGCGGGAGGTAGCACAGATACGCAGTATTTT. This translates into CASSLAGGSTDTQYF.